This TCR beta chain was profiled in a study of response to subunit inactivated influenza vaccine. TCRdb re-called the RT-PCR reads with MiXCR, one entry per CDR3 protein. Of a few hundred thousand distinct CDR3 sequences detected, 11% appear once; the ten largest clones hold about 10%. The length of the CDR3 is 15 residues. Trimming removed 0 bases from V and 1 base from J, with 9 bases in between. Germline lookup yields CDR1 MNHEY and CDR2 SMNVEV (reference sequence). These data are also associated with another study on T cells expressing NK-cell markers. That source adds: Scientists made TCR beta cDNA using 5'RACE template switching with UMIs. Alpha-beta TCR T cells were the sole sorting target in several experiments, owing to an anti-gamma-delta TCR antibody. The share of CD8+ T cells held by dominant NKG2C+ clonotypes was 1.0-7.0% in several donors. For several donors, these clonotypes were likewise the leading ones in the CD3+CD56-NKG2C+ fraction.

The sequenced sample was PBMCs from blood, obtained on the day of vaccination. The receptor comes from a man in his fifties who received an inactivated influenza vaccine. The chain combines TRBV27 with TRBJ2-5; D remains unclear. The CDR3: CASSLSRSSQETQYF. The DNA of the CDR3 is TGTGCCAGCAGTTTATCGAGGTCCTCCCAAGAGACCCAGTACTTC.